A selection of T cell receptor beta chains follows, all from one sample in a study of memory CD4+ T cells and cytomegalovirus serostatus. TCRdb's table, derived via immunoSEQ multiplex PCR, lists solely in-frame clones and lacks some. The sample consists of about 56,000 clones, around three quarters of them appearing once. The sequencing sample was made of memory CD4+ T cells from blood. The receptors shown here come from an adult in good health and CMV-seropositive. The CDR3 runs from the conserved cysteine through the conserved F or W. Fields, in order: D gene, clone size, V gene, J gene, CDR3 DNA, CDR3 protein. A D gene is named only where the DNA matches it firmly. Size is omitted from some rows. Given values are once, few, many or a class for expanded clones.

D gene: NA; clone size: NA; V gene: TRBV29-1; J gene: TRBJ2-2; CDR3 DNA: TGCAGCGTTTCCGCGGTCCCCAGAGGGGAGCTGTTTTTT; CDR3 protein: CSVSAVPRGELFF
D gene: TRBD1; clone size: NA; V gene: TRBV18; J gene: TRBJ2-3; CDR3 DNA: TGTGCCAGCTCACCCCCGGGACAGGTGAAAGATACGCAGTATTTT; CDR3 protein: CASSPPGQVKDTQYF
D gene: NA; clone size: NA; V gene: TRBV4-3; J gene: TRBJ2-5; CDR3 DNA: TGCGCCAGCAGCCAAGATCCCCTAGGAGGAGGCCAAGAGACCCAGTACTTC; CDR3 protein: CASSQDPLGGGQETQYF
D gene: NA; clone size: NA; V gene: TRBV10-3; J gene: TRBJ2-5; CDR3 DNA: TGTGCCATCAGTGAGTTTACAGGGAAACAAGAGACCCAGTACTTC; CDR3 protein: CAISEFTGKQETQYF
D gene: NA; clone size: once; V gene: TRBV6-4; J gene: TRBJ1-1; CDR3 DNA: TGTGCCAGCAGTGAACAGGGAAACACTGAAGCTTTCTTT; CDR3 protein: CASSEQGNTEAFF
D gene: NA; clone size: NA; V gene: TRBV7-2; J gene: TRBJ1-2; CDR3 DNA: TGTGCCAGCAGCTTAGCCACAGCGGGATACTATGGCTACACCTTC; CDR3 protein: CASSLATAGYYGYTF
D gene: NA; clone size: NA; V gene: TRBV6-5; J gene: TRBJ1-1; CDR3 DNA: TGTGCCAGCAGTAAACAGGGATTGATTAACACTGAAGCTTTCTTT; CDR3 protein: CASSKQGLINTEAFF
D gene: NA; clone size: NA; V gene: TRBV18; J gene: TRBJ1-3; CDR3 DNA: TGTGCCAGCTCATTCGTTCTCAATAAAAACTCTGGAAACACCATATATTTT; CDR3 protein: CASSFVLNKNSGNTIYF
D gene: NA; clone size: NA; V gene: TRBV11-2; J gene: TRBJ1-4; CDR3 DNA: TGTGCCAGCAGCTTAGATCAGGCAGGGTTTCGTGAAAAACTGTTTTTT; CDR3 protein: CASSLDQAGFREKLFF
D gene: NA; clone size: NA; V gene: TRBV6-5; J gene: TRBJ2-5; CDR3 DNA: TGTGCCAGCAGTTACTCGATCTTTCGGAAAGAGACCCAGTACTTC; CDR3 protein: CASSYSIFRKETQYF
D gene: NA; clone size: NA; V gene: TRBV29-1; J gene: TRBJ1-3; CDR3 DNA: TGCAGCGTTGCCGACGGCACGAACTCTGGAAACACCATATATTTT; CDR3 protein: CSVADGTNSGNTIYF
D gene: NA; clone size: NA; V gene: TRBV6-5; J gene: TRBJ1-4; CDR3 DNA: TGTGCCAGCAGTTTAGCCGCATGGGGAGAAAAACTGTTTTTT; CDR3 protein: CASSLAAWGEKLFF
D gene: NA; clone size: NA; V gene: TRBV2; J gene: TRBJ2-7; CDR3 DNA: TGTGCCAGCAGTGTAAAAGCAACCCTAGACGAGCAGTACTTC; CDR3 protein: CASSVKATLDEQYF
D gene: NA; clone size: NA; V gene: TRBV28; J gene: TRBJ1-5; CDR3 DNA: TGTGCCAGCGGTTCCTTGCTTCGCAATCAGCCCCAGCATTTT; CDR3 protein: CASGSLLRNQPQHF
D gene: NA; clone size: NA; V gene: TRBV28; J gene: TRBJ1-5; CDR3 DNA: TGTGCCAGCAGCTCTCCACAGGGTCTTCATCAGCCCCAGCATTTT; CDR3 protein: CASSSPQGLHQPQHF
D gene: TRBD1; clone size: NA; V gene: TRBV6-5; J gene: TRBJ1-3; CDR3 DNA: TGTGCCAGCAGTTACTCTAACAGGGGCTCTGGAAACACCATATATTTT; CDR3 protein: CASSYSNRGSGNTIYF
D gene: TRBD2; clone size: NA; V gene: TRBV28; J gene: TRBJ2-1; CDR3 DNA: TGTGCCAGCAGTTTAGGTGGACTAGCGGACAATGAGCAGTTCTTC; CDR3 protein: CASSLGGLADNEQFF
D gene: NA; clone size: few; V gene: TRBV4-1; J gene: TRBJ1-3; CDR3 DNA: TGCGCCAGCAGCGGGGGAAACGGCTCTGGAAACACCATATATTTT; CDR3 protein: CASSGGNGSGNTIYF
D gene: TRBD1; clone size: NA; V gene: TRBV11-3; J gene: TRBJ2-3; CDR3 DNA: TGTGCCAGCAGCTCCTTAACAGGGGGCGAAGATACGCAGTATTTT; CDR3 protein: CASSSLTGGEDTQYF
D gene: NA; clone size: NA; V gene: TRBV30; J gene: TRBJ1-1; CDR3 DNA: TGTGCCTGGAGTCCCGAAGGGGGAACCGTTGCTTTCTTT; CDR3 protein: CAWSPEGGTVAFF
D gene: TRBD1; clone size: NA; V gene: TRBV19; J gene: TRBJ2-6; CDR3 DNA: TGTGCCAGTACCCCCGGGCCTTCACAGGGGGCGGATGGGGCCAACGTCCTGACTTTC; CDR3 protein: CASTPGPSQGADGANVLTF
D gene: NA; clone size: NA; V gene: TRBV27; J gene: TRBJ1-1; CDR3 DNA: TGTGCCAGCAGCCGAACTTGGGACACTGAAGCTTTCTTT; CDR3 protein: CASSRTWDTEAFF
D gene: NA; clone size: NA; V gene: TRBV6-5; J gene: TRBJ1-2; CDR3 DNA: TGTGCCAGCAGTTACCTCCGGGATCTCGGAGGCTACACCTTC; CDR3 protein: CASSYLRDLGGYTF
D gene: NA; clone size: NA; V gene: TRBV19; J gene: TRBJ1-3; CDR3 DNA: TGTGCCAGTAGACGTGGGGGCGCGAGTGGAAACACCATATATTTT; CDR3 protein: CASRRGGASGNTIYF
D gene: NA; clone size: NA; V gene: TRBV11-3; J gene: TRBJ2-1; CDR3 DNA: TGTGCCAGCAGCTTTAGCAATTCCTACAATGAGCAGTTCTTC; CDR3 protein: CASSFSNSYNEQFF
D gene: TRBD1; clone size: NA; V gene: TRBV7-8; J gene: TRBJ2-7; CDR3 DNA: TGTGCCAGCAGCTTAGATGGACAGGGGGGCGAGCAGTACTTC; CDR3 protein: CASSLDGQGGEQYF
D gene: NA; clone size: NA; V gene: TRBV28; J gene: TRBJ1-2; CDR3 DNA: TGTGCCAGCAGTTTGGCGAACCCAACAGGCTACACCTTC; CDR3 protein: CASSLANPTGYTF
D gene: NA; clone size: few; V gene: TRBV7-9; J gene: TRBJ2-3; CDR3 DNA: TGTGCCAGCAGCTTTACTAGCTACACAGATACGCAGTATTTT; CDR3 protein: CASSFTSYTDTQYF
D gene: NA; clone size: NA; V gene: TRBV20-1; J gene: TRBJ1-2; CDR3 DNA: TGCAGCCCGATCACCGGGGATGGCTACACCTTC; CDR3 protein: CSPITGDGYTF
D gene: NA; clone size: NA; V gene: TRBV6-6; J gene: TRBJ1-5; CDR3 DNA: TGTGCCAGCAGTTACGGGGGGGCCGGTCAGCCCCAGCATTTT; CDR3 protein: CASSYGGAGQPQHF
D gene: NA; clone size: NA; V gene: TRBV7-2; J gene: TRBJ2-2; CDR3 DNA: TGTGCCAGCAGCTTAGTAACAAGGGAGCTGTTTTTT; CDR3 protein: CASSLVTRELFF
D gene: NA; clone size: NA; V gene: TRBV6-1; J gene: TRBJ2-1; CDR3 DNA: TGTGCCAGCAGTGAAGCGGGATACTCCTACAATGAGCAGTTCTTC; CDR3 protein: CASSEAGYSYNEQFF
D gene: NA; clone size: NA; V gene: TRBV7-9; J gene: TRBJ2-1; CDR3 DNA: TGTGCCAGCAGCTTAGCGCACTGGGATGAGCAGTTCTTC; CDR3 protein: CASSLAHWDEQFF
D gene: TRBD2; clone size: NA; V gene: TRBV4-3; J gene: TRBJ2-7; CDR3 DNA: TGCGCCAGCAGCCACCCAAAAAGTAACCCGGGACTAGAAACCGAGCAGTACTTC; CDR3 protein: CASSHPKSNPGLETEQYF
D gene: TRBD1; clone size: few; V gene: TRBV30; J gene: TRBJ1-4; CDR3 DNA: TGTGCCTGGAAACAGGGGGCGGGGGAAAAACTGTTTTTT; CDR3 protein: CAWKQGAGEKLFF
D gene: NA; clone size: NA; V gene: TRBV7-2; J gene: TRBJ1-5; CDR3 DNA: TGTGCCAGCAGCTTGGGGAGTACGGATCAGCCCCAGCATTTT; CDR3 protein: CASSLGSTDQPQHF
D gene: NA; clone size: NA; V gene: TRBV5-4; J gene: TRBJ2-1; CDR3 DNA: TGTGCCAGCAGCCCGTCGGTTGAACGTTACAATGAGCAGTTCTTC; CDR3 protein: CASSPSVERYNEQFF
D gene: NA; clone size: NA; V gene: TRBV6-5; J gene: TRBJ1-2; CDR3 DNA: TGTGCCAGCACAACCCCCGGGGGTAACTATGGCTACACCTTC; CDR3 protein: CASTTPGGNYGYTF
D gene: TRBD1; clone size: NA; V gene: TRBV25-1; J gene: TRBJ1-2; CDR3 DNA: TGTGCCAGCAGTCTCACAGGGGCGTATGGCTACACCTTC; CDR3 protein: CASSLTGAYGYTF
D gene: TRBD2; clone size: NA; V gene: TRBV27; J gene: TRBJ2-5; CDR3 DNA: TGTGCCAGCAGTTTTGCAGGGACTAGCGGGAGGAGGCCAGAGACCCAGTACTTC; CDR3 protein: CASSFAGTSGRRPETQYF
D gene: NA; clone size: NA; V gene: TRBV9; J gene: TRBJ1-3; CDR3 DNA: TGTGCCAGCAGCTTACGCACGGGGTACTCTGGAAACACCATATATTTT; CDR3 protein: CASSLRTGYSGNTIYF
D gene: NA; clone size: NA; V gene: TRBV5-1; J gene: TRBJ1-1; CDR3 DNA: TGCGCCAGCGCCAGGACGGGGATGAACACTGAAGCTTTCTTT; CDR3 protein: CASARTGMNTEAFF
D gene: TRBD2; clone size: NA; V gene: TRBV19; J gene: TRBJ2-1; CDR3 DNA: TGTGCCAGTAGTATAGGGGGCTCTAGCGGGAGGGCCGGTAGAGTTGAGCAGTTCTTC; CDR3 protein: CASSIGGSSGRAGRVEQFF
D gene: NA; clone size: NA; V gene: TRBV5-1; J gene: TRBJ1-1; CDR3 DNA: TGCGCCAGCAGCTTGGTAGGGCTGGACACTGAAGCTTTCTTT; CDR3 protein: CASSLVGLDTEAFF
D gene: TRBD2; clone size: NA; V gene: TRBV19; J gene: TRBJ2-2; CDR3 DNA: TGTGCCAGTAGTATTCGACTAGCGGGAGGCACCGGGGAGCTGTTTTTT; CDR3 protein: CASSIRLAGGTGELFF
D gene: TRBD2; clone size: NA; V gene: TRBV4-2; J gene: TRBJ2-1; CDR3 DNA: TGTGCCAGCAGCCCCTCTTGGGCCGCGGGGCTAGCGGGCAGCTACAATGAGCAGTTCTTC; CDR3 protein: CASSPSWAAGLAGSYNEQFF